The clone carrying this T cell receptor beta chain was observed a few times. Germline values: CDR1 LGHNA, CDR2 YSLEER. Trimming took 5 bases from V and 6 from J; bases not matched to a gene: 2. The length of the CDR3 is 15 residues. The data were taken from a study of blood T cells in healthy people across ages. A J-beta primer mix and a sample-barcoded 5' primer were used in a second PCR of about 6 to 12 cycles. TCRdb re-analysed the 5' RACE reads in MiXCR, keeping a single row per CDR3 protein. This table has around 800,000 distinct CDR3 sequences, 62% appearing once. Sequencing was carried out using blood. The chain joins TRBV4-3 to TRBJ1-6, with 12 bases fitting TRBD1. The sequence was obtained from a man aged 25 to 40 in good health. The CDR3, as DNA: TGCGCCAGCAGCGTGGGACAGGGGGCTAATTCACCCCTCCACTTT. Its protein is CASSVGQGANSPLHF.